Below are 21 T cell receptor beta chains sequenced from a single sample in a study of T cell responses to AZD1222 COVID-19 vaccine. Produced via immunoSEQ multiplex PCR; TCRdb's table is partial and in-frame only. The table shows some 180,000 clones, with under 95% occurring only once. This specimen consisted of peripheral blood, obtained 28 days after the second AZD1222 dose. Receptors originate from an adult who received the AZD1222 COVID-19 vaccine.

The chain joins TRBV11-2 to TRBJ1-3; D remains unclear. The length of the CDR3 is 14 residues. Germline CDR1 reads SGHAT; CDR2 reads FQNNGV. V was shortened by 6 bases and J by 9 bases, with 18 bases between the two germline ends. CDR3 DNA sequence: TGTGCCAGCAGATCCCCCGCGGGCGGCCGCACCATATATTTT. Translated, it gives CASRSPAGGRTIYF.

CDR3 sequence reads: CASSLTGAGNTIYF. CDR3 nucleotides: TGTGCCAGCAGTTTGACAGGGGCTGGAAACACCATATATTTT. This chain uses TRBV27 with TRBJ1-3, with TRBD1 matching 8 bases. V lost 3 bases to trimming and J lost 2 bases; unmatched junction nucleotides: 0. This CDR3 is 14 amino acids long. Germline V lookup: CDR1 MNHEY, CDR2 SMNVEV (reference sequence).

The chain employs TRBV5-6 and TRBJ2-7; 7 nucleotides line up with TRBD1. There are 15 residues in the CDR3. J was trimmed by 1 base and V by 2 bases; bases with no gene match: 6. Germline V gene data show CDR1 as SGHDT and CDR2 as YYEEEE. The CDR3 region is CASSFGTAPSYEQYF. As DNA, the CDR3 is TGTGCCAGCAGCTTCGGGACAGCGCCTTCCTACGAGCAGTACTTC.

The V and J genes are TRBV2 and TRBJ1-1; no clear D gene. V was pared by 0 bases and J by 7 bases, with 12 bases between. Germline values: CDR1 SNHLY, CDR2 FYNNEI. The CDR3 has 14 amino acids. CDR3 nucleotide sequence: TGTGCCAGCAGTGAAGCGGGGAGGGCCGATGAAGCTTTCTTT. Its protein product is CASSEAGRADEAFF.

This chain links TRBV18 with TRBJ2-3; D not certain. V shed 4 bases and J shed 1 base, with 12 bases lying between them. CDR1 and CDR2 (germline): KGHSH, LQKENI. The CDR3 loop spans 15 amino acids. The CDR3 sequence: CASSRASGGTDTQYF. The CDR3 region has the DNA TGTGCCAGCTCACGGGCCTCCGGAGGCACAGATACGCAGTATTTT. The full variable domain, in which reference TRBV18 and TRBJ2-3 provide the parts outside the CDR3, is NAGVMQNPRHLVRRRGQEARLRCSPMKGHSHVYWYRQLPEEGLKFMVYLQKENIIDESGMPKERFSAEFPKEGPSILRIQQVVRGDSAAYFCASSRASGGTDTQYFGPGTRLTVL.

The chain recombines TRBV27 with TRBJ1-2; D might be TRBD1 (6 bases). The V gene's germline CDR1 is MNHEY and CDR2 SMNVEV (reference sequence). V dropped 5 bases and J dropped 2 bases, with 9 bases sitting between them. The CDR3 loop spans 13 amino acids. The CDR3 DNA reads as TGTGCCAGCAGTCGAGGGGGGAACTATGGCTACACCTTC. This codes for CASSRGGNYGYTF.

V usage is TRBV27 and J usage is TRBJ2-7; D is unresolved. Trimming shortened V by 3 bases and J by 1 base, and 13 bases separated the two germline ends. This CDR3 contains 15 residues. In germline, CDR1 is MNHEY, CDR2 SMNVEV (reference sequence). In DNA, the CDR3 is TGTGCCAGCAGTTTGGAAGGAACGGCGTCCTACGAGCAGTACTTC. Protein product: CASSLEGTASYEQYF.

The chain recombines TRBV5-1 with TRBJ2-5; TRBD1 might be the D (5 bases). Germline V gene sequence: CDR1 SGHRS, CDR2 YFSETQ. There are 14 residues in the CDR3. V gave up 3 bases and J gave up 3 bases, with 12 bases separating them. The CDR3 nucleotides read TGCGCCAGCAGCTACGGACATCGTGAAGAGACCCAGTACTTC. Translated: CASSYGHREETQYF.

This clone was observed once. This chain connects TRBV7-9 to TRBJ1-2; D uncertain. V was clipped by 1 base and J by 2 bases, with 11 bases between them. The germline V gene has CDR1 SEHNR and CDR2 FQNEAQ (reference sequence). The CDR3 covers 15 residues. The CDR3 protein is CASSLVFAQNYGYTF. The CDR3 DNA reads TGTGCCAGCAGCTTAGTATTCGCCCAGAACTATGGCTACACCTTC.

The chain uses TRBV29-1 and TRBJ1-4; 9 nucleotides align to TRBD1. The CDR3 consists of 15 residues. The J segment lost 6 bases and the V segment lost 7 bases, leaving 12 bases of the junction unmatched. Per germline, CDR1 SQVTM and CDR2 ANQGSEA. For the CDR3, the DNA is TGCAGCGCTGGGGAACCGGGACAGGGTTATGAAAAACTGTTTTTT. Protein: CSAGEPGQGYEKLFF.

The rearrangement links TRBV27 to TRBJ2-2, with no clear D. The V and J ends lost 6 bases and 2 bases respectively, with 10 bases between them. The CDR3 consists of 14 residues. Germline V gene lookup returns CDR1 MNHEY and CDR2 SMNVEV (reference sequence). CDR3 protein: CASRIQRNTGELFF. The CDR3 region has the DNA TGTGCCAGCAGAATACAGCGTAACACCGGGGAGCTGTTTTTT.

V is TRBV4-3 and J is TRBJ2-7; no reliable D call. The CDR3 is made up of 15 amino acids. The germline V gene has CDR1 LGHNA and CDR2 YSLEER. V gave up 1 base and J gave up 0 bases, with 10 bases separating them. CDR3 coding DNA: TGCGCCAGCAGCCAAGGGCTAGAGCACTCCTACGAGCAGTACTTC. Protein: CASSQGLEHSYEQYF.

The chain combines TRBV30 with TRBJ1-2; D is unclear. The CDR3 spans 13 residues. Germline V gives CDR1 GTSNPN, CDR2 SVGIG (reference sequence). The V and J ends lost 5 bases and 4 bases respectively, with 14 bases between them. CDR3 residues: CAWGSGSRYGYTF. CDR3 bases: TGTGCCTGGGGGTCCGGGTCGCGCTATGGCTACACCTTC.

The chain employs TRBV11-3 and TRBJ1-1; no firm D call. Trimming removed 0 bases at V and 11 bases at J, with 13 bases between. Germline V lookup: CDR1 SGHNT, CDR2 YENEEA. This CDR3 comprises 13 residues. This CDR3 reads CASSLDRWQPAFF. The CDR3, as DNA: TGTGCCAGCAGCTTAGATCGTTGGCAGCCGGCTTTCTTT.

The chain carries TRBV4-1 and TRBJ2-7, with 14 bases fitting TRBD2. This CDR3 has 17 amino acids. V was clipped by 3 bases and J by 2 bases; unmatched bases: 6. Germline lookup yields CDR1 MGHRA and CDR2 YSYEKL. CDR3 nucleotides: TGCGCCAGCAGCCAGGAGGGACTAGCGGGAGCAGCCTACGAGCAGTACTTC. This codes for CASSQEGLAGAAYEQYF.

The chain uses TRBV7-9 and TRBJ2-7; D is perhaps TRBD1 (6 bases). Germline loops: CDR1 SEHNR, CDR2 FQNEAQ (reference sequence). Trimming removed 3 bases at V and 0 bases at J, with 24 bases between. This CDR3 spans 19 amino acids. CDR3 sequence reads: CASSLAPFRDTRSSYEQYF. CDR3 nucleotide sequence: TGTGCCAGCAGCTTGGCTCCATTCCGGGACACTCGGAGCTCCTACGAGCAGTACTTC.

A single count supports this clone. This chain connects TRBV15 to TRBJ1-2, with D possibly being TRBD1 (6 bases). The V gene's germline CDR1 is LNHNV and CDR2 YYDKDF (reference sequence). V was pared by 8 bases and J by 6 bases, with 28 bases between. The CDR3 length is 17 residues. Written as DNA, the CDR3 is TGTGCCACCGGAGGCACCCTGATTCGGGGGCGAGAAAATGGCTACACCTTC. Translating gives CATGGTLIRGRENGYTF.

The CDR3 is CASSLIQNTEAFF. The CDR3 DNA follows: TGTGCCAGCAGTTTAATACAGAACACTGAAGCTTTCTTT. The rearrangement links TRBV12-3 or TRBV12-4 to TRBJ1-1, with D unclear. V dropped 2 bases and J dropped 1 base, with 5 bases sitting between them. This CDR3 is built from 13 residues.

J is TRBJ1-3 and V is TRBV5-1, with D uncertain. Deletions cut 5 bases from V and 3 bases from J, with 12 bases between. Germline V gene lookup returns CDR1 SGHRS and CDR2 YFSETQ. The CDR3 length is 14 residues. DNA of the CDR3: TGCGCCAGCAGGAAGGACCCACTTGGAAACACCATATATTTT. Amino acid sequence: CASRKDPLGNTIYF.

The chain carries TRBV3-1 (or the pseudogene TRBV3-2) and TRBJ2-2; 7 nucleotides agree with TRBD1. There are 19 residues in the CDR3. With 4 bases clipped from V and 4 bases from J, the junction kept 18 bases outside the gene matches. CDR1 is LGHDT, CDR2 YNNKEL, per germline (reference sequence). CDR3 sequence: CASSPLPGQSLKGTGELFF. In nucleotides, the CDR3 is TGTGCCAGCAGCCCCCTGCCGGGACAGTCTTTGAAAGGCACCGGGGAGCTGTTTTTT.

This rearrangement joins TRBV5-1 to TRBJ1-1; D is ambiguous. This CDR3 contains 16 residues. Trimming stripped 0 bases from V and 0 bases from J, with 12 bases between. The germline gives CDR1 SGHRS, CDR2 YFSETQ. The CDR3 loop is CASSLVGITMNTEAFF. The CDR3 DNA is TGCGCCAGCAGCTTGGTAGGCATTACAATGAACACTGAAGCTTTCTTT.